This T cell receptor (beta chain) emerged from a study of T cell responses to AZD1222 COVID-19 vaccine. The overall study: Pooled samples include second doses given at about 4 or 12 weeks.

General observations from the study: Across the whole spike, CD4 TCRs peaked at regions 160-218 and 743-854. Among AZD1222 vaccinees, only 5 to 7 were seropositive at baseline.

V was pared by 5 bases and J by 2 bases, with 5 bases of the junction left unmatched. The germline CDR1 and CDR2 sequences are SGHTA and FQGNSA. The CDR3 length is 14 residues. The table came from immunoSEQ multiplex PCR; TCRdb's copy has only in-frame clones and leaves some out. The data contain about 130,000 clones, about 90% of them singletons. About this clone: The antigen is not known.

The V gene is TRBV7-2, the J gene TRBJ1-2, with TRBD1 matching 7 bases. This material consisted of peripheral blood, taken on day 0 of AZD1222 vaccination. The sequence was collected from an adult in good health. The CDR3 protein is CASSPQTGNYGYTF. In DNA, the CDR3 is TGTGCCAGCAGCCCCCAGACAGGGAACTATGGCTACACCTTC.